The TCR beta chain described here comes from a study of cytomegalovirus exposure and HLA in healthy donors. This clone was seen more than once but under ten times. Germline V lookup: CDR1 KGHSH, CDR2 LQKENI. V was pared by 2 bases and J by 6 bases, with 10 bases of the junction left unmatched. This CDR3 comprises 16 residues. PCR involved 60 Vbeta and 13 Jbeta primers. Clones were read by immunoSEQ multiplex PCR, and TCRdb kept only the in-frame ones, dropping some. The sample carries 150,000 to 200,000 clones, more than 65% recorded once. The chain carries TRBV18 and TRBJ1-2, with 9 nucleotides matching TRBD1. The sample was PBMCs. This clonotype was obtained from a young man in good health and CMV-seropositive. The CDR3 DNA sequence: TGTGCCAGCTCACCATGGGTTCCGGGACAGGGTGATGGCTACACCTTC. Translating gives CASSPWVPGQGDGYTF.